This T cell receptor beta chain was recovered during a study of shared T cell receptors in the human thymus. Germline V gene lookup returns CDR1 MDHEN and CDR2 SYDVKM. The CDR3 consists of 17 residues. The V and J ends lost 5 bases and 0 bases respectively, with 20 bases between them. TCRdb keeps only in-frame clones here, not all; method: immunoSEQ multiplex PCR. The sample holds under 450,000 clones, roughly 94% seen once. The sequence came from a human donor. What was sequenced was thymocytes. The gene calls are TRBV28 and TRBJ2-7; D call uncertain. CDR3 in DNA: TGTGCCAGCAGTCAACCACTGGAAAGCCATAGCTCCTACGAGCAGTACTTC. Its translation: CASSQPLESHSSYEQYF. Looking up the rest from reference TRBV28 and TRBJ2-7 gives the full variable domain: DVKVTQSSRYLVKRTGEKVFLECVQDMDHENMFWYRQDPGLGLRLIYFSYDVKMKEKGDIPEGYSVSREKKERFSLILESASTNQTSMYLCASSQPLESHSSYEQYFGPGTRLTVT.